This T cell receptor (beta chain) was retrieved from a study of technical replicates of blood from a few donors. TCRdb keeps only in-frame clones here, not all; method: immunoSEQ multiplex PCR. This sample carries fewer than 100,000 clones, over 85% of them seen once, and the ten largest clones take about 0.3%. Trimming stripped 5 bases from V and 6 bases from J, with 19 bases between. The CDR3 is 15 amino acids. CDR1 is SEHNR, CDR2 FQNEAQ, per germline (reference sequence). The clonotype originates from a human donor in good health. The chain has TRBV7-9 and TRBJ1-2, with D perhaps TRBD1 (5 bases). The sample comprised T cells isolated from PBMCs. DNA for the CDR3: TGTGCCAGCAGCCGCCCCGACAGTAATGTAGATGGCTACACCTTC. Translating it yields CASSRPDSNVDGYTF.